These 30 T cell receptor beta chains were all obtained from the same sample, sequenced in a study of shared clonotypes between healthy human individuals. The table came from immunoSEQ multiplex PCR; TCRdb's copy has only in-frame clones and leaves some out. The data contain approximately 1,500,000 clones, 95% to 99% of them singletons. The sequenced material came from naive CD4+ T cells sorted from blood. Subset denoted: CD45RA+ positively selected. Source of these receptors: a man aged 25-45 years in good health.

The chain carries TRBV10-3 and TRBJ2-1; 7 nucleotides align to TRBD2. V shed 5 bases and J 0 bases; nucleotides not matched to a gene: 13. Germline V gene sequence: CDR1 ENHRY, CDR2 SYGVKD. This CDR3 region has 18 residues. This chain's CDR3 is CAISKYSLAESSYNEQFF. The CDR3 DNA sequence: TGTGCCATCAGTAAGTACTCTCTAGCGGAGAGCTCCTACAATGAGCAGTTCTTC.

This rearrangement joins TRBV5-5 to TRBJ2-1, with TRBD1 matching 8 bases. Germline V CDR1 and CDR2: SGHKS, YYEKEE (reference sequence). This CDR3 contains 16 residues. Trimming at V came to 5 bases and at J to 8 bases, leaving 15 bases not matched to a gene. The CDR3 region has the DNA TGTGCCAGCAGACAATATCCAACGGGACAGGTAGATGAGCAGTTCTTC. As protein: CASRQYPTGQVDEQFF.

This clone has only one observation. This chain connects TRBV11-2 to TRBJ1-4, with D perhaps matching TRBD1 (5 bases). Trimming removed 3 bases from V and 7 bases from J, with 9 bases in between. Germline CDR1 SGHAT, CDR2 FQNNGV. The CDR3 spans 13 residues. CDR3 bases: TGTGCCAGCAGCTTGGGGGTTAGTGAAAAACTGTTTTTT. It specifies CASSLGVSEKLFF. Full variable domain (rest looked up from reference TRBV11-2 and TRBJ1-4): EAGVAQSPRYKIIEKRQSVAFWCNPISGHATLYWYQQILGQGPKLLIQFQNNGVVDDSQLPKDRFSAERLKGVDSTLKIQPAKLEDSAVYLCASSLGVSEKLFFGSGTQLSVL.

The rearrangement joins TRBV28 to TRBJ1-4; possibly TRBD1 for D (6 bases). Germline V lookup: CDR1 MDHEN, CDR2 SYDVKM. This CDR3 has 16 residues. V was cut by 8 bases and J by 7 bases, with 23 bases left in between. The CDR3 sequence: CASRGGSGRDREKLFF. The DNA of the CDR3 is TGTGCCAGCCGAGGGGGGTCAGGCAGGGATCGTGAAAAACTGTTTTTT.

V and J are TRBV11-2 and TRBJ1-4; maybe TRBD1 (6 bases). CDR1 is SGHAT and CDR2 is FQNNGV in the germline V gene. CDR3 length equals 14 residues. V was clipped by 2 bases and J by 8 bases, with 12 bases between them. The CDR3 protein is CASSLQQGKEKLFF. Written as DNA, the CDR3 is TGTGCCAGCAGCTTACAACAGGGAAAAGAAAAACTGTTTTTT. Full variable domain (rest looked up from reference TRBV11-2 and TRBJ1-4): EAGVAQSPRYKIIEKRQSVAFWCNPISGHATLYWYQQILGQGPKLLIQFQNNGVVDDSQLPKDRFSAERLKGVDSTLKIQPAKLEDSAVYLCASSLQQGKEKLFFGSGTQLSVL.

The chain carries TRBV6-5 and TRBJ2-4, with 10 bases that match TRBD2. The V gene end was trimmed by 6 bases and the J gene end by 1 base; junction bases not matched to a gene: 3. Germline CDR1 reads MNHEY; CDR2 reads SVGAGI. This CDR3 is built from 15 residues. CDR3 region: CASRIAGGAKNIQYF. The CDR3 DNA follows: TGTGCCAGCAGAATAGCGGGAGGTGCCAAAAACATTCAGTACTTC.

The chain links TRBV7-2 to TRBJ2-3; a weak D match, TRBD1 (6 bases). This CDR3 region has 17 residues. The V and J ends lost 5 bases and 2 bases respectively, with 20 bases between them. The germline V gene encodes CDR1 SGHTA and CDR2 FQGNSA. The CDR3 sequence: CASSRSLRGRFTDTQYF. The CDR3 DNA reads TGTGCCAGCAGCCGATCACTCAGGGGCCGGTTCACAGATACGCAGTATTTT.

A remark on this clone: This CDR3 is also generated by other DNA sequences in the sample. The chain employs TRBV29-1 and TRBJ2-3; D is unclear. Trimming cost V 3 bases and J 1 base, with 5 bases left between them. This CDR3 region has 12 residues. CDR1 is SQVTM and CDR2 is ANQGSEA in the germline V gene. CDR3: CSVEPGTDTQYF. In DNA form, the CDR3 reads TGCAGCGTTGAGCCGGGCACAGATACGCAGTATTTT.

About this clone itself: Other nucleotide sequences from this sample produce the same CDR3. The CDR3 DNA sequence: TGCGCCAGCAGCTTGCCCGACACTGAAGCTTTCTTT. This gives the protein CASSLPDTEAFF. The V and J genes are TRBV5-1 and TRBJ1-1; D is unclear. Trimming cost V 1 base and J 3 bases, with 4 bases left between them. The length of the CDR3 is 12 residues. Germline values: CDR1 SGHRS, CDR2 YFSETQ. The whole variable domain, filled in from reference TRBV5-1 and TRBJ1-1, reads KAGVTQTPRYLIKTRGQQVTLSCSPISGHRSVSWYQQTPGQGLQFLFEYFSETQRNKGNFPGRFSGRQFSNSRSEMNVSTLELGDSALYLCASSLPDTEAFFGQGTRLTVV.

The gene calls are TRBV5-1 and TRBJ1-1; 7 nucleotides agree with TRBD1. Germline loops: CDR1 SGHRS, CDR2 YFSETQ. J lost 1 base, V lost 3 bases, and 6 bases had no gene match. The CDR3 contains 15 residues. The CDR3 DNA reads TGCGCCAGCAGCTCCGGACAGGACAAGAACACTGAAGCTTTCTTT. It specifies CASSSGQDKNTEAFF. The variable domain in full, completed from reference TRBV5-1 and TRBJ1-1, reads KAGVTQTPRYLIKTRGQQVTLSCSPISGHRSVSWYQQTPGQGLQFLFEYFSETQRNKGNFPGRFSGRQFSNSRSEMNVSTLELGDSALYLCASSSGQDKNTEAFFGQGTRLTVV.

The chain's CDR3 is CASSYSLEGLGYTF. CDR3 nucleotide sequence: TGTGCCAGCAGTTACTCGTTGGAGGGTCTCGGCTACACCTTC. This chain connects TRBV6-5 to TRBJ1-2; D ambiguous. The CDR3 contains 14 residues. Germline CDR1 is MNHEY and CDR2 is SVGAGI. V shed 0 bases and J shed 8 bases, with 13 bases lying between them.

CDR3 bases: TGTGCCAGCAGTAAGGACAGGGGTCCGGGTCAGCCCCAGCATTTT. Translation gives CASSKDRGPGQPQHF. V and J are TRBV6-5 and TRBJ1-5, with 9 nucleotides matching TRBD1. In germline, CDR1 is MNHEY, CDR2 SVGAGI. V trimming: 5 bases; J trimming: 6 bases; junction bases outside the gene matches: 8. This CDR3 is 15 amino acids long.

This chain links TRBV2 with TRBJ2-5, with D possibly being TRBD1 (6 bases). CDR1 and CDR2 from the germline V gene are SNHLY and FYNNEI. V was pared by 5 bases and J by 11 bases, with 12 bases between. This CDR3 region has 11 residues. This CDR3 reads CASSKQGVQYF. The CDR3 DNA is TGTGCCAGCAGTAAACAGGGAGTTCAGTACTTC.

V is TRBV28 and J is TRBJ2-3, with D perhaps TRBD1 or TRBD2 (5 bases each). V gave up 2 bases and J gave up 5 bases, with 14 bases separating them. The CDR3 is 15 amino acids. Germline CDR1 and CDR2: MDHEN and SYDVKM. CDR3 sequence (DNA): TGTGCCAGCAGTTTAACTAAGAGAGGGGAAGATACGCAGTATTTT. Protein: CASSLTKRGEDTQYF.

The gene calls are TRBV28 and TRBJ1-1; no reliable D call. The CDR3 sequence is 12 residues long. The germline V gene has CDR1 MDHEN and CDR2 SYDVKM. V dropped 7 bases and J dropped 3 bases, with 9 bases sitting between them. The CDR3: CASTAGYTEAFF. The CDR3 DNA reads TGTGCCAGCACAGCTGGGTACACTGAAGCTTTCTTT.

The V call is TRBV7-9, the J call TRBJ2-1; TRBD2 aligns across 16 bases. The CDR3 has 17 residues. The J segment lost 4 bases and the V segment lost 4 bases, leaving 4 bases of the junction unmatched. Germline lookup yields CDR1 SEHNR and CDR2 FQNEAQ (reference sequence). The CDR3 nucleotides read TGTGCCAGCAGCTCAGGGACTAGCGGGAGGGGTTACAATGAGCAGTTCTTC. Residues: CASSSGTSGRGYNEQFF.

This chain links TRBV27 with TRBJ2-7; a possible D gene is TRBD1 (5 bases). CDR3 length: 13 amino acids. Germline values: CDR1 MNHEY, CDR2 SMNVEV (reference sequence). V lost 8 bases and J lost 0, with 11 bases in between. CDR3 protein: CASAFRDSYEQYF. CDR3 DNA: TGTGCCAGCGCCTTCAGGGACTCCTACGAGCAGTACTTC.

J is TRBJ2-7 and V is TRBV2, with D possibly matching TRBD1 (5 bases). The length of the CDR3 is 15 residues. Germline CDR1 SNHLY, CDR2 FYNNEI. The ends were cut back, 6 bases at V and 2 bases at J, with 17 bases in the middle. The CDR3 is CASRPDSTLPYEQYF. Here the CDR3 DNA reads TGTGCCAGCAGACCCGACAGTACCCTCCCCTACGAGCAGTACTTC.

The V call is TRBV4-1, the J call TRBJ1-5; TRBD1 might be the D (5 bases). This CDR3 region has 17 residues. V lost 3 bases and J 1 base, leaving 16 bases between the germline ends. Germline V gene sequence: CDR1 MGHRA, CDR2 YSYEKL. CDR3 in amino acids: CASSQEQGLRSNQPQHF. The CDR3 bases are TGCGCCAGCAGCCAGGAGCAGGGATTACGGAGCAATCAGCCCCAGCATTTT.

The V and J genes are TRBV9 and TRBJ2-2, with D hard to call. This CDR3 has 17 residues. V was clipped by 3 bases and J by 6 bases, with 21 bases between them. CDR1 is SGDLS, CDR2 YYNGEE, per germline. The CDR3 spells CASSGSQDRLVAGELFF. The CDR3 DNA follows: TGTGCCAGCAGCGGTTCGCAGGATAGGCTCGTGGCCGGGGAGCTGTTTTTT.

The V call is TRBV6-6, the J call TRBJ2-3; D is tentatively TRBD1 or TRBD2 (5 bases each). This CDR3 has 14 residues. Trimming shortened V by 0 bases and J by 4 bases, and 8 bases separated the two germline ends. Germline CDR1 and CDR2: MNHNY and SVGAGI (reference sequence). CDR3 bases: TGTGCCAGCAGTTACTCGATGGGGGCAGATACGCAGTATTTT. Translating it yields CASSYSMGADTQYF.

V usage is TRBV10-3 and J usage is TRBJ2-1; 7 bases are shared with TRBD2. The CDR3 runs to 17 residues. With 0 bases clipped from V and 2 bases from J, the junction kept 7 bases outside the gene matches. Germline V CDR1 and CDR2: ENHRY, SYGVKD. In nucleotides, the CDR3 is TGTGCCATCAGTGAGTCAGCGGGAAATGCAGCCTACAATGAGCAGTTCTTC. This gives the protein CAISESAGNAAYNEQFF.

The chain is built from TRBV4-1 and TRBJ2-4; 12 nucleotides line up with TRBD2. V trimming: 1 base; J trimming: 8 bases; junction bases outside the gene matches: 3. Germline-derived CDR1 and CDR2 are MGHRA and YSYEKL. This CDR3 region has 15 residues. CDR3 sequence reads: CASSQASGRGDIQYF. Written as DNA, the CDR3 is TGCGCCAGCAGCCAAGCTAGCGGGAGGGGAGACATTCAGTACTTC.

CDR3 region: CASSESRRATTDTQYF. CDR3 DNA sequence: TGCGCCAGCAGTGAGTCTCGGAGAGCAACCACAGATACGCAGTATTTT. This rearrangement joins TRBV10-1 to TRBJ2-3; D ambiguous. Germline assignment: CDR1 WNHNN and CDR2 SYGVQD (reference sequence). V was pared by 0 bases and J by 2 bases, with 12 bases between. The CDR3 totals 16 residues.

The chain couples TRBV5-1 to TRBJ1-1; no clear D gene. Between the trimmed V and J ends, which lost 4 bases and 7 bases, there was a span of 14 bases. Germline V gene lookup returns CDR1 SGHRS and CDR2 YFSETQ. The CDR3 has 13 amino acids. The CDR3 sequence is CASSRGLGGEAFF. The DNA for the CDR3 is TGCGCCAGCAGCCGAGGCCTCGGCGGTGAAGCTTTCTTT.

Here the CDR3 reads CASSPPALASSTDTQYF. CDR3 coding DNA: TGTGCCAGCAGCCCCCCAGCCCTAGCGTCTAGCACAGATACGCAGTATTTT. The chain joins TRBV11-2 to TRBJ2-3; possible D gene TRBD2, 6 bases. Germline V gene sequence: CDR1 SGHAT, CDR2 FQNNGV. CDR3 length equals 17 residues. V was cut by 5 bases and J by 0 bases, with 18 bases left in between.

V and J are TRBV5-5 and TRBJ2-7; the match to TRBD2 covers 8 bases. The CDR3 spans 14 residues. The ends lost 2 bases at V and 3 bases at J; junction bases unmatched: 4. The V gene's germline CDR1 is SGHKS and CDR2 YYEKEE (reference sequence). CDR3 protein: CASSLAGANYEQYF. CDR3 bases: TGTGCCAGCAGCTTAGCGGGAGCGAACTACGAGCAGTACTTC.

The gene calls are TRBV7-9 and TRBJ1-4; perhaps TRBD1 as D (6 bases). Germline CDR1 SEHNR, CDR2 FQNEAQ (reference sequence). V was cut by 5 bases and J by 5 bases, with 15 bases left in between. The CDR3 covers 15 residues. This chain's CDR3 is CASSRRQERNEKLFF. DNA for the CDR3: TGTGCCAGCAGCAGAAGACAGGAGAGGAATGAAAAACTGTTTTTT.

The CDR3 region is CASSQAGSSTEQFF. CDR3 bases: TGCGCCAGCAGCCAAGCTGGTAGCTCGACTGAGCAGTTCTTC. The J gene is TRBJ2-1, the V gene TRBV4-3; the D is unclear. V lost 1 base and J 9 bases, leaving 13 bases between the germline ends. This CDR3 region has 14 residues. Looked up from germline, CDR1 is LGHNA and CDR2 is YSLEER.

This chain joins TRBV5-4 and TRBJ1-5; D call uncertain. The CDR3 spans 12 residues. The V end was cut by 4 bases, the J end by 5 bases, with 7 bases between. The germline V gene has CDR1 SGHNT and CDR2 YYREEE (reference sequence). CDR3 DNA: TGTGCCAGCAGCACCCCAGATCAGCCCCAGCATTTT. It yields the protein CASSTPDQPQHF. Drawing the rest from reference TRBV5-4 and TRBJ1-5, the complete variable domain is ETGVTQSPTHLIKTRGQQVTLRCSSQSGHNTVSWYQQALGQGPQFIFQYYREEENGRGNFPPRFSGLQFPNYSSELNVNALELDDSALYLCASSTPDQPQHFGDGTRLSIL.